This T cell receptor (beta chain) was sequenced during a study of blood T cell repertoires in COVID-19. The germline V gene encodes CDR1 ENHRY and CDR2 SYGVKD. The CDR3 is made up of 14 amino acids. Trimming took 11 bases from V and 2 from J; bases not matched to a gene: 10. The method was immunoSEQ multiplex PCR; TCRdb's version includes in-frame clones alone and lacks a portion of them. This table holds about 230,000 clones, 70% to 90% found once. The TCR sequence derives from a man aged 50 or older with COVID-19, enrolled during active disease. The sample was peripheral blood. The rearrangement uses TRBV10-3 and TRBJ2-3; the match to TRBD1 covers 7 bases. The CDR3 here is CAVTGDSTTDTQYF. CDR3 sequence (DNA): TGTGCCGTGACCGGGGACAGCACCACAGATACGCAGTATTTT.